The 11 T cell receptor beta chains below all came from one sample that was sequenced in a study of blood T cell repertoires in COVID-19. Here immunoSEQ multiplex PCR was the method, and the copy in TCRdb shows in-frame clones only, minus some. The table lists about 210,000 clones, 84% of them singletons, with about 9% in the top ten. The specimen was peripheral blood. The receptors originated from a man aged 50-59 years with active or convalescent COVID-19.

Worth noting for this clone: Other nucleotide sequences from this sample produce the same CDR3. The rearrangement joins TRBV9 to TRBJ1-1; D possibly corresponds to TRBD1 (5 bases). The V end lost 2 bases, the J end lost 4 bases, and 12 bases lay between the germline ends. Germline V gene lookup returns CDR1 SGDLS and CDR2 YYNGEE. The CDR3 contains 14 residues. The CDR3 spells CASSVQGWGTEAFF. DNA for the CDR3: TGTGCCAGCAGCGTCCAGGGCTGGGGCACTGAAGCTTTCTTT.

The chain has TRBV28 and TRBJ1-6; D may be TRBD1 (6 bases). V was shortened by 6 bases and J by 7 bases, with 13 bases between the two germline ends. From germline, CDR1 is MDHEN and CDR2 SYDVKM. The CDR3 has 14 amino acids. This CDR3 reads CASSPGHLNSPLHF. The CDR3 DNA is TGTGCCAGCAGCCCGGGACACTTAAATTCACCCCTCCACTTT.

This clone was counted a single time. This chain joins TRBV5-4 and TRBJ2-5; D perhaps matches TRBD2 (5 bases). V gave up 0 bases and J gave up 9 bases, with 12 bases separating them. The CDR3 is 13 amino acids. The germline gives CDR1 SGHNT, CDR2 YYREEE (reference sequence). CDR3: CASSLDSSEAQYF. The CDR3 DNA sequence: TGTGCCAGCAGCTTGGACAGCTCGGAGGCCCAGTACTTC.

The chain is built from TRBV6-2 or TRBV6-3 and TRBJ1-2; D gene unclear. From germline, CDR1 is MNHEY and CDR2 SVGEGT. This CDR3 region has 11 residues. The V end lost 5 bases, the J end lost 2 bases, and 3 bases lay between the germline ends. The CDR3 region has the DNA TGTGCCAGCAGTGCGAACTATGGCTACACCTTC. Translation gives CASSANYGYTF.

CDR3 DNA sequence: TGTGCCAGCCCGGGACAGCCGTTACCAACTAATGAAAAACTGTTTTTT. Its translation: CASPGQPLPTNEKLFF. The chain employs TRBV5-4 and TRBJ1-4; 7 positions match TRBD1. The CDR3 spans 16 residues. Germline values: CDR1 SGHNT, CDR2 YYREEE (reference sequence). J lost 0 bases, V lost 7 bases, and 9 bases had no gene match.

This clone showed up just a few times. The chain couples TRBV12-5 to TRBJ2-5; TRBD2 matches 7 bases. Trimming at V came to 2 bases and at J to 5 bases, leaving 2 bases not matched to a gene. The CDR3 covers 13 residues. Germline CDR1 and CDR2: LGHNT and FRNRAP. CDR3 in DNA: TGTGCTAGTGGTTTGAGCGGGGCGGAGACCCAGTACTTC. This gives the protein CASGLSGAETQYF.

The chain couples TRBV7-6 to TRBJ1-5; tentative D call: TRBD1 (6 bases). With 4 bases removed from V and 5 bases from J, the gap between germline ends came to 15 bases. This CDR3 comprises 15 residues. The V gene's germline CDR1 is SGHVS and CDR2 FNYEAQ. CDR3 in DNA: TGTGCCAGCAGCTCAGGGGCGGGAGGAGATCAGCCCCAGCATTTT. This codes for CASSSGAGGDQPQHF. Using reference TRBV7-6 and TRBJ1-5 for the parts outside the CDR3, the full variable domain is GAGVSQSPRYKVTKRGQDVALRCDPISGHVSLYWYRQALGQGPEFLTYFNYEAQQDKSGLPNDRFSAERPEGSISTLTIQRTEQRDSAMYRCASSSGAGGDQPQHFGDGTRLSIL.

V gene TRBV4-3 combines with J gene TRBJ1-6; 8 bases fit TRBD1. After removal of 1 base from V and 5 bases from J, the junction contained 7 bases not matched to a gene. The CDR3 runs to 17 residues. Germline lookup yields CDR1 LGHNA and CDR2 YSLEER. CDR3 in DNA: TGCGCCAGCAGCCAAGTTTCAGGGGGCTTTAATAATTCACCCCTCCACTTT. Protein: CASSQVSGGFNNSPLHF.

This chain links TRBV2 with TRBJ1-4; D is ambiguous. CDR1 and CDR2 (germline): SNHLY, FYNNEI. The CDR3 runs 13 residues. The ends were cut back, 3 bases at V and 8 bases at J, with 10 bases in the middle. The CDR3 coding sequence is TGTGCCAGCAGTGAGCCGGGTTGGGAAAAACTGTTTTTT. Protein: CASSEPGWEKLFF. The whole variable domain, filled in from reference TRBV2 and TRBJ1-4, reads EPEVTQTPSHQVTQMGQEVILRCVPISNHLYFYWYRQILGQKVEFLVSFYNNEISEKSEIFDDQFSVERPDGSNFTLKIRSTKLEDSAMYFCASSEPGWEKLFFGSGTQLSVL.

The CDR3 DNA sequence: TGTGCCAGCAGCCAAACAGGGGGCGTGAGAGAGACCCAGTACTTC. Translation: CASSQTGGVRETQYF. V gene TRBV7-6 combines with J gene TRBJ2-5, with 9 bases matching TRBD1. Germline CDR1 reads SGHVS; CDR2 reads FNYEAQ. This CDR3 is built from 15 residues. V trimming: 5 bases; J trimming: 4 bases; junction bases outside the gene matches: 8.

The chain uses TRBV19 and TRBJ2-7, with 8 bases that match TRBD1. V shed 5 bases, J shed 0 bases, and the junction held 3 bases outside the gene matches. Germline-derived CDR1 and CDR2 are LNHDA and SQIVND (reference sequence). The CDR3 is 14 amino acids. In DNA form, the CDR3 reads TGTGCCAGTAGTCGGACAGGGAGCTCCTACGAGCAGTACGTC. This translates into CASSRTGSSYEQYV.